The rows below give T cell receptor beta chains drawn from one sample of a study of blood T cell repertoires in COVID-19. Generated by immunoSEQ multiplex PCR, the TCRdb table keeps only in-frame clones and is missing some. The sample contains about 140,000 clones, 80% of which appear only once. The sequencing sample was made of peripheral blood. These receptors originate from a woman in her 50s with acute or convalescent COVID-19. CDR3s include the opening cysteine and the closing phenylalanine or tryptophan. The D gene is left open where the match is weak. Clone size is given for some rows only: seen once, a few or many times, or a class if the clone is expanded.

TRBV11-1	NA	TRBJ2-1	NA	CASRQLGSSYNEQFF	TGTGCCAGCAGACAACTAGGAAGCTCCTACAATGAGCAGTTCTTC
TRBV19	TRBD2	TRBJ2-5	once	CASSPVAGGRETQYF	TGTGCCAGTAGTCCAGTAGCGGGGGGGCGAGAGACCCAGTACTTC
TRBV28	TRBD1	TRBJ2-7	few	CASRSGTGGIHEQYF	TGTGCCAGCAGATCCGGGACAGGGGGCATCCACGAGCAGTACTTC
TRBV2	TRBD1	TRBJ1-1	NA	CASRTGTLNTEAFF	TGTGCCAGTCGGACAGGGACTTTGAACACTGAAGCTTTCTTT
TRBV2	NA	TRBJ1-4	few	CASSLGGAFNEKLFF	TGTGCCAGCAGCCTAGGCGGGGCCTTTAATGAAAAACTGTTTTTT
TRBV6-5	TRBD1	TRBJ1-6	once	CASSRQGADSPLHF	TGTGCCAGCAGTCGGCAGGGGGCAGATTCACCCCTCCACTTT
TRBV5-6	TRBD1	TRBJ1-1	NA	CASRRSSGTAQAFF	TGTGCCAGCAGGAGATCGTCCGGGACAGCACAAGCTTTCTTT
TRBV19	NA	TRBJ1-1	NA	CATGLQNTEAFF	TGTGCCACGGGACTCCAGAACACTGAAGCTTTCTTT
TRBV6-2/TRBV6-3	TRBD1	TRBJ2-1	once	CASSYVAGTGGWYEQFF	TGTGCCAGCAGTTACGTTGCCGGGACAGGGGGCTGGTATGAGCAGTTCTTC
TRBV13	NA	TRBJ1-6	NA	CASSPRGSYNSPLHF	TGTGCCAGCAGCCCCCGGGGGTCCTATAATTCACCCCTCCACTTT
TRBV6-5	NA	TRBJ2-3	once	CASTTTGRSDTQYF	TGTGCCAGCACTACGACAGGGAGGTCAGATACGCAGTATTTT
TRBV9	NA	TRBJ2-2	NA	CASSVGGHGELFF	TGTGCCAGCAGCGTAGGGGGGCACGGGGAGCTGTTTTTT
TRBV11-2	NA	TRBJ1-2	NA	CATNPPGVGYTF	TGTGCCACCAACCCACCAGGGGTGGGCTACACCTTC